Presented here are 19 T cell receptor beta chains from one specimen sequenced in a study of blood T cell repertoires in COVID-19. Using immunoSEQ multiplex PCR, the repertoire was profiled, and TCRdb retains in-frame clones only, with some absent. The table lists more than 150,000 clones, 82% of them singletons. The specimen sequenced was peripheral blood. The receptors were gathered from a woman in her twenties or thirties with acute or convalescent COVID-19.

V gene TRBV11-2 combines with J gene TRBJ1-1; D unresolved. Germline V CDR1 and CDR2: SGHAT, FQNNGV. This CDR3 has 12 amino acids. V lost 6 bases to trimming and J lost 7 bases, with 12 bases between them. As DNA, the CDR3 is TGTGCCAGCAGACGTTTAGCTAATGAAGCTTTCTTT. Translating it yields CASRRLANEAFF.

In this sample, this clone turned up a few times. The CDR3 loop is CASSFPGSARGYTF. In DNA, the CDR3 is TGTGCCAGCAGCTTTCCGGGATCTGCTCGTGGCTACACCTTC. The J gene is TRBJ1-2, the V gene TRBV7-8; D remains unclear. The germline CDR1 and CDR2 sequences are SGHVS and FQNEAQ. Deletions cut 3 bases from V and 7 bases from J, with 15 bases between. The CDR3 totals 14 residues.

The V call is TRBV6-6, the J call TRBJ1-1, with a tentative D call TRBD1 (5 bases). With 4 bases removed from V and 11 bases from J, the gap between germline ends came to 11 bases. This CDR3 has 11 amino acids. Germline V gene sequence: CDR1 MNHNY, CDR2 SVGAGI (reference sequence). The CDR3 is CASSSGRVAFF. CDR3 in DNA: TGTGCCAGCAGTTCGGGCAGGGTGGCTTTCTTT.

This clone was counted once. The chain recombines TRBV9 with TRBJ2-2; no clear D. The CDR3 consists of 12 residues. The ends were cut back, 3 bases at V and 6 bases at J, with 6 bases in the middle. Looked up from germline, CDR1 is SGDLS and CDR2 is YYNGEE. The CDR3 coding sequence is TGTGCCAGCAGCGCTTTCTCCGGGGAGCTGTTTTTT. It codes for CASSAFSGELFF.

V gene TRBV5-6 combines with J gene TRBJ2-1, with 9 bases fitting TRBD1. Trimming took 4 bases from V and 7 from J; bases not matched to a gene: 15. CDR1 SGHDT and CDR2 YYEEEE come from the germline V gene. The CDR3 loop spans 17 amino acids. Here the CDR3 reads CASSLPYPGTGWNEQFF. DNA for the CDR3: TGTGCCAGCAGCCTTCCCTACCCCGGGACAGGGTGGAATGAGCAGTTCTTC.

This chain links TRBV24-1 with TRBJ1-2; TRBD1 agrees at 11 bases. V shed 4 bases and J 8 bases; nucleotides not matched to a gene: 17. CDR1 and CDR2 from the germline V gene are KGHDR and SFDVKD. This CDR3 spans 18 amino acids. The CDR3 reads CATSDPWDRGGSMMGYTF. The CDR3 DNA reads TGTGCCACCAGTGACCCCTGGGACAGGGGGGGATCTATGATGGGCTACACCTTC.

This chain connects TRBV10-3 to TRBJ2-1; 9 positions agree with TRBD2. The CDR3 is 17 amino acids. Trimming cost V 2 bases and J 6 bases; bases outside gene matches: 11. The V gene's germline CDR1 is ENHRY and CDR2 SYGVKD. The CDR3 nucleotides are TGTGCCATCAGTGAGCCCCCTACAGCGGGGGGCCCCAATGAGCAGTTCTTC. This translates into CAISEPPTAGGPNEQFF.

This chain uses TRBV6-4 with TRBJ2-5, with D unclear. The V and J ends lost 7 bases and 5 bases respectively, with 8 bases between them. The CDR3 extends over 11 amino acids. Germline lookup yields CDR1 MRHNA and CDR2 SNTAGT. The CDR3 reads CASTPRETQYF. The CDR3 DNA reads TGTGCCAGCACCCCGCGGGAGACCCAGTACTTC.

This sequence joins TRBV28 and TRBJ1-2; the D is unclear. The CDR3 has 15 amino acids. From germline, CDR1 is MDHEN and CDR2 SYDVKM. The ends were cut back, 5 bases at V and 2 bases at J, with 15 bases in the middle. CDR3 region: CASSPLDGKNYGYTF. Here the CDR3 DNA reads TGTGCCAGCAGTCCCCTGGACGGGAAGAACTATGGCTACACCTTC.

In this sample, this clone turned up once. The chain uses TRBV5-1 and TRBJ2-3; 12 nucleotides align to TRBD2. The CDR3 spans 16 residues. Germline V lookup: CDR1 SGHRS, CDR2 YFSETQ. The V and J ends lost 4 bases and 0 bases, in that order; junction bases with no gene match: 3. CDR3 in DNA: TGCGCCAGCAGCAACGGACTAGCGGGGAGCACAGATACGCAGTATTTT. Its protein is CASSNGLAGSTDTQYF.

The V and J genes are TRBV24-1 and TRBJ2-1; possible D gene TRBD1, 6 bases. The CDR3 length is 15 residues. Germline assignment: CDR1 KGHDR and CDR2 SFDVKD. Trimming pared 5 bases from V and 12 bases from J, leaving 22 bases between. Here the CDR3 reads CATSVVGTLSGGQFF. CDR3 bases: TGTGCCACCAGTGTGGTCGGGACACTTTCAGGTGGGCAGTTCTTC.

The chain employs TRBV3-1 (or the pseudogene TRBV3-2) and TRBJ1-6; D is undetermined. V was pared by 1 base and J by 7 bases, with 11 bases between. From germline, CDR1 is LGHDT and CDR2 YNNKEL (reference sequence). This CDR3 comprises 15 residues. The CDR3 bases are TGTGCCAGCAGCCAAGTCTTACAGATGAATTCACCCCTCCACTTT. Encoded protein: CASSQVLQMNSPLHF.

The chain is built from TRBV15 and TRBJ1-4; weak D call: TRBD1 (6 bases). The CDR3 covers 12 residues. Trimming cost V 8 bases and J 6 bases, with 10 bases left between them. From germline, CDR1 is LNHNV and CDR2 YYDKDF (reference sequence). CDR3 sequence: CATGEGDEKLFF. CDR3 DNA: TGTGCCACCGGGGAGGGGGATGAAAAACTGTTTTTT.

This chain connects TRBV12-3 or TRBV12-4 to TRBJ2-7, with 8 positions matching TRBD1. With 8 bases clipped from V and 4 bases from J, the junction kept 1 base outside the gene matches. The CDR3 sequence is 11 residues long. The CDR3 sequence: CASRQGYEQYF. The CDR3 DNA reads as TGTGCCAGCCGACAGGGGTACGAGCAGTACTTC.

The rearrangement links TRBV6-5 to TRBJ1-2; D is uncertain. The CDR3 covers 15 residues. Germline loops: CDR1 MNHEY, CDR2 SVGAGI. Between the trimmed V and J ends, which lost 5 bases and 8 bases, there was a span of 21 bases. The CDR3: CASSIVLGSRSGYTF. Here the CDR3 DNA reads TGTGCCAGCAGTATCGTCCTCGGGTCCCGCTCGGGCTACACCTTC.

The V call is TRBV5-1, the J call TRBJ2-5; 10 bases line up with TRBD2. The CDR3 runs to 19 residues. Germline V gene sequence: CDR1 SGHRS, CDR2 YFSETQ. Trimming removed 1 base from V and 5 bases from J; junction bases left unmatched: 17. The CDR3 DNA reads TGCGCCAGCAGCTTGAACGGGCCAGACTGGACTAGCGGCGCGGAGACCCAGTACTTC. Translation gives CASSLNGPDWTSGAETQYF.

V usage is TRBV19 and J usage is TRBJ1-2; possibly TRBD1 for D (6 bases). Germline V gene sequence: CDR1 LNHDA, CDR2 SQIVND (reference sequence). This CDR3 is built from 16 residues. Trimming stripped 5 bases from V and 7 bases from J, with 23 bases between. In nucleotides, the CDR3 is TGTGCCAGTAGTTTATCAGGGGACCCCTCCAAAGCTGGCTACACCTTC. Amino acids: CASSLSGDPSKAGYTF. The complete variable domain, with remaining parts taken from reference TRBV19 and TRBJ1-2, reads DGGITQSPKYLFRKEGQNVTLSCEQNLNHDAMYWYRQDPGQGLRLIYYSQIVNDFQKGDIAEGYSVSREKKESFPLTVTSAQKNPTAFYLCASSLSGDPSKAGYTFGSGTRLTVV.

This clone has just one count. This sequence joins TRBV4-1 and TRBJ2-2, with 11 bases aligning to TRBD2. This CDR3 region has 17 residues. Trimming took 5 bases from V and 1 from J; bases not matched to a gene: 6. Germline V gene sequence: CDR1 MGHRA, CDR2 YSYEKL. The CDR3 sequence: CASSSTSGGLNTGELFF. CDR3 bases: TGCGCCAGCAGCTCTACTAGCGGGGGTTTGAACACCGGGGAGCTGTTTTTT.

In this sample, this clone turned up a few times. The chain carries TRBV29-1 and TRBJ2-5; D call uncertain. CDR3 length: 13 residues. The V and J ends lost 1 base and 4 bases respectively, with 10 bases between them. Germline CDR1 reads SQVTM; CDR2 reads ANQGSEA. This CDR3 is CSVEVVSGETQYF. CDR3 DNA sequence: TGCAGCGTTGAAGTTGTGTCAGGAGAGACCCAGTACTTC.